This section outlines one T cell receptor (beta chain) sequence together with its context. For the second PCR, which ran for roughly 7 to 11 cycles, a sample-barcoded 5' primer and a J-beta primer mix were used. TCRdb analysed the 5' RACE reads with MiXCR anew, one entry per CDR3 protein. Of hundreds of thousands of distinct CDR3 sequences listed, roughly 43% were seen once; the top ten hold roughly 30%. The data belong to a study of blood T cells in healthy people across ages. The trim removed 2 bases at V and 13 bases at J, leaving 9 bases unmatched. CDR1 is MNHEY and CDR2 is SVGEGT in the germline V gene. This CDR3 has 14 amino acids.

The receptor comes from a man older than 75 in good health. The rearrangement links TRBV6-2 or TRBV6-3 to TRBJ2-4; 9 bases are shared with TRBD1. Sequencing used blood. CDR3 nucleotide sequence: TGTGCCAGCAGTTACGGGACAGGGAGATTCAAGCAGTACTTC. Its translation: CASSYGTGRFKQYF.